The 29 T cell receptor beta chains below come from one sample, sequenced in a study of T-cell reconstitution after alpha-beta-depleted transplantation in children. Preparing the TCRbeta library involved the use of unique molecular identifiers. TCRdb called the PCR reads again in MiXCR, with one record for every CDR3 protein. Counted here are 600,000 to 700,000 distinct CDR3 sequences, roughly 17% occurring once; the ten biggest clones make up 1.1%. The sequencing here drew on PBMCs from the stem cell graft donor, taken from the stem cell graft. The receptors shown here come from a human donor who donated a stem cell graft to a child with acute myeloid leukemia.

In this sample, this clonotype turned up many times. The CDR3 region is CSASTGENWNYGYTF. DNA for the CDR3: TGCAGTGCTTCGACAGGGGAGAATTGGAACTATGGCTACACCTTC. The rearrangement links TRBV20-1 to TRBJ1-2; 8 nucleotides match TRBD1. The germline V gene has CDR1 DFQATT and CDR2 SNEGSKA (reference sequence). CDR3 length: 15 residues. V lost 5 bases to trimming and J lost 2 bases; unmatched junction nucleotides: 10.

V is TRBV7-2 and J is TRBJ2-7; TRBD2 aligns across 14 bases. CDR1 SGHTA and CDR2 FQGNSA come from the germline V gene. CDR3 length equals 15 residues. The V segment lost 5 bases and the J segment 4 bases; nucleotides outside the gene matches: 4. The CDR3 reads CASSRGLAGEYEQYF. The CDR3 nucleotides read TGTGCCAGCAGCCGGGGACTAGCGGGGGAATACGAGCAGTACTTC.

This clonotype has a handful of counts. This chain connects TRBV20-1 to TRBJ1-5, with D tentatively TRBD1 (6 bases). The CDR3 is made up of 15 amino acids. The V gene lost 1 base and the J gene lost 7 bases, with 17 bases spanning the gap. Germline lookup yields CDR1 DFQATT and CDR2 SNEGSKA (reference sequence). Written as DNA, the CDR3 is TGCAGTGCTAGAGGCGTAGGGGGAGACGGGCAGCCCCAGCATTTT. This encodes CSARGVGGDGQPQHF.

This clonotype was seen a handful of times. The V call is TRBV25-1, the J call TRBJ1-1; unclear D gene. Looked up from germline, CDR1 is MGHDK and CDR2 is SYGVNS. V was cut by 1 base and J by 0 bases, with 3 bases left in between. The CDR3 has 13 residues. The CDR3 region has the DNA TGTGCCAGCAGTGAATCTCTGAACACTGAAGCTTTCTTT. This sequence encodes CASSESLNTEAFF. Variable domain in full (rest from reference TRBV25-1 and TRBJ1-1): EADIYQTPRYLVIGTGKKITLECSQTMGHDKMYWYQQDPGMELHLIHYSYGVNSTEKGDLSSESTVSRIRTEHFPLTLESARPSHTSQYLCASSESLNTEAFFGQGTRLTVV.

The V gene is TRBV28, the J gene TRBJ1-6, with 7 positions matching TRBD1. The CDR3 is 15 amino acids. After removal of 3 bases from V and 10 bases from J, the junction contained 9 bases not matched to a gene. In germline, CDR1 is MDHEN, CDR2 SYDVKM. The CDR3 region is CASSFPGQWESPLHF. CDR3 DNA sequence: TGTGCCAGCAGTTTCCCGGGACAGTGGGAGTCACCCCTCCACTTT.

This clonotype was recorded a few times. The rearrangement links TRBV5-6 to TRBJ2-4; TRBD2 might be the D (5 bases). CDR1 and CDR2 from the germline V gene are SGHDT and YYEEEE. V dropped 0 bases and J dropped 1 base, with 8 bases sitting between them. The CDR3 covers 15 residues. The CDR3 nucleotides read TGTGCCAGCAGCTTGGGAGCGGCGGCCAAAAACATTCAGTACTTC. It encodes CASSLGAAAKNIQYF.

This clonotype was counted only a few times. This rearrangement joins TRBV10-3 to TRBJ1-5; weak D call: TRBD1 (6 bases). Per germline, CDR1 ENHRY and CDR2 SYGVKD. V dropped 6 bases and J dropped 0 bases, with 18 bases sitting between them. CDR3 length equals 17 residues. The CDR3 is CAISKVPPGDSNQPQHF. The CDR3 DNA sequence: TGTGCCATCAGCAAAGTGCCCCCAGGGGATAGCAATCAGCCCCAGCATTTT.

In this sample, this clonotype turned up a few times. The chain recombines TRBV29-1 with TRBJ1-1; D is possibly TRBD1 (5 bases). This CDR3 region has 12 residues. Germline-derived CDR1 and CDR2 are SQVTM and ANQGSEA. Trimming pared 6 bases from V and 2 bases from J, leaving 10 bases between. The CDR3 reads CSVRDPNTEAFF. The CDR3 region has the DNA TGCAGCGTCAGGGATCCCAACACTGAAGCTTTCTTT.

This clonotype was detected many times. The rearrangement joins TRBV29-1 to TRBJ2-2, with D possibly TRBD1 on 5 matching bases. CDR1 is SQVTM, CDR2 ANQGSEA, per germline. The CDR3 runs 12 residues. Trimming took 4 bases from V and 4 from J, leaving 7 bases between them. CDR3 sequence: CSVVQGTGELFF. The CDR3 DNA sequence: TGCAGCGTTGTTCAGGGCACCGGGGAGCTGTTTTTT.

The sample holds many counts of this clonotype. The rearrangement uses TRBV9 and TRBJ1-2, with D unresolved. The CDR3 length is 15 residues. CDR1 is SGDLS and CDR2 is YYNGEE in the germline V gene. V gave up 3 bases and J gave up 5 bases, with 17 bases separating them. CDR3 protein: CASSGGRTALYGYTF. CDR3 in DNA: TGTGCCAGCAGCGGAGGAAGGACGGCCCTATATGGCTACACCTTC. Combining the CDR3 with reference TRBV9 and TRBJ1-2 gives the whole variable domain DSGVTQTPKHLITATGQRVTLRCSPRSGDLSVYWYQQSLDQGLQFLIQYYNGEERAKGNILERFSAQQFPDLHSELNLSSLELGDSALYFCASSGGRTALYGYTFGSGTRLTVV.

This clonotype was seen a few times. The chain is built from TRBV29-1 and TRBJ1-2; maybe TRBD1 (5 bases). Germline V lookup: CDR1 SQVTM, CDR2 ANQGSEA. CDR3 length equals 13 residues. Trimming removed 6 bases at V and 7 bases at J, with 18 bases between. The CDR3 sequence is CSVPPGGRGGYTF. The DNA of the CDR3 is TGCAGCGTGCCCCCCGGGGGAAGGGGTGGCTACACCTTC.

This clonotype was counted at least ten times. The chain combines TRBV13 with TRBJ1-2; 12 nucleotides match TRBD1. Unmatched junction bases numbered 6, after V lost 0 bases and J lost 7 bases. The CDR3 has 16 amino acids. Germline loops: CDR1 PRHDT, CDR2 FYEKMQ (reference sequence). CDR3: CASSLGPGQGAVGYTF. DNA for the CDR3: TGTGCCAGCAGCTTAGGCCCGGGACAGGGGGCGGTTGGCTACACCTTC.

This clonotype was counted at least ten times. This chain connects TRBV6-1 to TRBJ1-1, with D tentatively TRBD1 (6 bases). This CDR3 is built from 16 residues. Germline CDR1 is MNHNS and CDR2 is SASEGT. With 7 bases removed from V and 0 bases from J, the gap between germline ends came to 18 bases. The CDR3 loop is CASNHREGVMNTEAFF. The CDR3 DNA reads TGTGCCAGCAACCACAGGGAGGGGGTTATGAACACTGAAGCTTTCTTT.

This chain connects TRBV2 to TRBJ2-5, with 12 bases identical to TRBD2. Looked up from germline, CDR1 is SNHLY and CDR2 is FYNNEI. The CDR3 has 14 residues. V trimming: 1 base; J trimming: 13 bases; junction bases outside the gene matches: 7. CDR3 sequence: CASSEGLAGGHGYF. The CDR3 DNA reads TGTGCCAGCAGTGAAGGTCTAGCGGGGGGGCACGGGTACTTC.

The chain carries TRBV20-1 and TRBJ2-1, with 13 positions matching TRBD2. From germline, CDR1 is DFQATT and CDR2 SNEGSKA (reference sequence). The CDR3 runs 17 residues. Losses at the gene ends were 6 bases for V and 3 bases for J; bases not matched to a gene: 11. CDR3 residues: CSAPTSGGARGYNEQFF. For the CDR3, the DNA is TGCAGTGCGCCAACTAGCGGGGGGGCTCGGGGCTACAATGAGCAGTTCTTC.

This clonotype was observed a few times. The rearrangement links TRBV27 to TRBJ2-2, with D unresolved. The CDR3 contains 13 residues. The germline CDR1 and CDR2 sequences are MNHEY and SMNVEV (reference sequence). The ends were cut back, 3 bases at V and 5 bases at J, with 7 bases in the middle. The CDR3 nucleotides are TGTGCCAGCAGTTTCCTGGGAACCGGGGAGCTGTTTTTT. Protein sequence: CASSFLGTGELFF.

CDR3: CASSYFDRGGDTQYF. CDR3 coding DNA: TGTGCCAGCAGTTACTTCGACAGGGGCGGAGATACGCAGTATTTT. The chain is built from TRBV6-5 and TRBJ2-3, with TRBD1 identical over 8 bases. The trim removed 1 base at V and 5 bases at J, leaving 5 bases unmatched. CDR1 and CDR2 from the germline V gene are MNHEY and SVGAGI. This CDR3 spans 15 amino acids.

This clonotype was observed at least ten times. The J gene is TRBJ2-3, the V gene TRBV20-1; TRBD1 agrees at 11 bases. This CDR3 is built from 18 residues. The trim removed 0 bases at V and 2 bases at J, leaving 10 bases unmatched. The germline CDR1 and CDR2 sequences are DFQATT and SNEGSKA (reference sequence). CDR3 coding DNA: TGCAGTGCTAGAGACTGGGATGGGACAGGGGGTCCCACAGATACGCAGTATTTT. Protein sequence: CSARDWDGTGGPTDTQYF.

In nucleotides, the CDR3 is TGTGCCAGCACACGGGACCCCGGGGGCTTTACCTACGAGCAGTACTTC. It translates to CASTRDPGGFTYEQYF. The gene calls are TRBV6-1 and TRBJ2-7; the D gene could be TRBD1 or TRBD2 (6 bases each). Trimming cost V 7 bases and J 2 bases, with 21 bases left between them. This CDR3 spans 16 amino acids. Germline V gene data show CDR1 as MNHNS and CDR2 as SASEGT.

This clonotype was counted ten times or more. The rearrangement joins TRBV20-1 to TRBJ2-5; 8 positions match TRBD2. Per germline, CDR1 DFQATT and CDR2 SNEGSKA (reference sequence). Unmatched junction bases numbered 7, after V lost 0 bases and J lost 4 bases. The CDR3 has 15 amino acids. The CDR3 loop is CSARDWAAGAETQYF. DNA of the CDR3: TGCAGTGCTAGAGATTGGGCAGCGGGGGCAGAGACCCAGTACTTC.

The CDR3, as DNA: TGTGCCAGCAGTTTGGGGATACCCAATCAGCCCCAGCATTTT. Protein sequence: CASSLGIPNQPQHF. This chain joins TRBV27 and TRBJ1-5; no reliable D call. Trimming pared 3 bases from V and 3 bases from J, leaving 9 bases between. In germline, CDR1 is MNHEY, CDR2 SMNVEV (reference sequence). CDR3 length: 14 amino acids.

This clonotype was observed at least ten times. The J gene is TRBJ2-7, the V gene TRBV30; tentative D call: TRBD1 (6 bases). The CDR3 loop spans 14 amino acids. V dropped 3 bases and J dropped 1 base, with 13 bases sitting between them. CDR1 GTSNPN and CDR2 SVGIG come from the germline V gene (reference sequence). DNA for the CDR3: TGTGCCTGGAGCGTACAGGGTAGTTCCTACGAGCAGTACTTC. Translated: CAWSVQGSSYEQYF.

The rearrangement uses TRBV11-1 and TRBJ2-7; tentative D call: TRBD2 (6 bases). The CDR3 is made up of 15 amino acids. Germline V gene sequence: CDR1 SGHAT, CDR2 FQDESV (reference sequence). Trimming took off 3 bases at V and 3 bases at J, with 15 bases between the two ends. In DNA form, the CDR3 reads TGTGCCAGCAGCTTGGTTCCGGCCGGGAGCTACGAGCAGTACTTC. Translating it yields CASSLVPAGSYEQYF.

This clonotype occurred a few times. The CDR3: CASGPRGGYEQYF. The CDR3 DNA follows: TGTGCCAGCGGTCCCAGGGGTGGGTACGAGCAGTACTTC. The chain combines TRBV27 with TRBJ2-7; D possibly corresponds to TRBD1 (6 bases). This CDR3 has 13 residues. Trimming took off 8 bases at V and 4 bases at J, with 15 bases between the two ends. CDR1 is MNHEY, CDR2 SMNVEV, per germline (reference sequence).

This clonotype was counted many times. This chain joins TRBV7-2 and TRBJ1-4; 8 bases are shared with TRBD1. The CDR3 consists of 14 residues. The J segment lost 7 bases and the V segment lost 5 bases, leaving 6 bases of the junction unmatched. Germline-derived CDR1 and CDR2 are SGHTA and FQGNSA. The CDR3 sequence: CASSPGTGPEKLFF. The CDR3 region has the DNA TGTGCCAGCAGCCCCGGGACAGGTCCTGAAAAACTGTTTTTT. The full variable domain, rest sourced from reference TRBV7-2 and TRBJ1-4, is GAGVSQSPSNKVTEKGKDVELRCDPISGHTALYWYRQSLGQGLEFLIYFQGNSAPDKSGLPSDRFSAERTGGSVSTLTIQRTQQEDSAVYLCASSPGTGPEKLFFGSGTQLSVL.

The chain is built from TRBV6-1 and TRBJ1-3; unclear D gene. V lost 7 bases and J lost 5, with 15 bases in between. The CDR3 is 14 residues long. The V gene's germline CDR1 is MNHNS and CDR2 SASEGT. The CDR3 DNA reads as TGTGCCAGCACCCCTACGGGCAACCGAAACACCATATATTTT. This sequence encodes CASTPTGNRNTIYF.

The genes are TRBV5-6 and TRBJ1-1; unclear D gene. CDR1 and CDR2 (germline): SGHDT, YYEEEE. V was shortened by 0 bases and J by 4 bases, with 16 bases between the two germline ends. This CDR3 spans 16 amino acids. CDR3 nucleotide sequence: TGTGCCAGCAGCTTGGGAAGGAATCAAGTGGGCACTGAAGCTTTCTTT. It is translated as CASSLGRNQVGTEAFF.

The sample holds many counts of this clonotype. V is TRBV20-1 and J is TRBJ1-2; perhaps TRBD1 as D (5 bases). The CDR3 is made up of 18 amino acids. V lost 2 bases to trimming and J lost 8 bases, with 30 bases between them. Germline CDR1 and CDR2: DFQATT and SNEGSKA (reference sequence). This chain's CDR3 is CSARKGTSMPLLTRGYTF. The CDR3 DNA follows: TGCAGTGCTAGAAAGGGGACCTCCATGCCACTTCTGACGCGGGGCTACACCTTC.

The CDR3 protein is CASSLTALETQYF. In DNA form, the CDR3 reads TGCGCCAGCAGCTTGACCGCCCTTGAGACCCAGTACTTC. This chain joins TRBV5-1 and TRBJ2-5; D gene uncertain. Trimming stripped 1 base from V and 5 bases from J, with 9 bases between. Germline V gene lookup returns CDR1 SGHRS and CDR2 YFSETQ. The CDR3 has 13 amino acids.